This is a list of T cell receptor beta chains from one sample in a study of shared clonotypes between healthy human individuals. Produced via immunoSEQ multiplex PCR; TCRdb's table is partial and in-frame only. The sample yields about 750,000 clones, around 93% seen once. The sequencing input was naive CD8+ T cells sorted from blood. These receptors all stem from a man aged 30 to 39 in good health. Each CDR3 is given with its conserved first and last residue. A D gene is named only where the DNA matches it firmly. Clone size, where shown, is once, few, many, or a class for clones that have expanded.

d_call j_call clone_size v_call cdr3_nt cdr3_aa
TRBD1 TRBJ1-1 once TRBV29-1 TGCAGCTTGGGGACAGGGGGCTTGAACACTGAAGCTTTCTTT CSLGTGGLNTEAFF
- TRBJ1-2 - TRBV9 TGTGCCAGCAGCGTAGGGGTAGCCCCTAACTATGGCTACACCTTC CASSVGVAPNYGYTF
- TRBJ1-2 - TRBV7-9 TGTGCCAGCAGCCCCGGGACGGTCGGCTATGGCTACACCTTC CASSPGTVGYGYTF
- TRBJ1-1 - TRBV4-1 TGCGCCAGCAGCCAAGTTTCAGGCACCGATGAAGCTTTCTTT CASSQVSGTDEAFF
- TRBJ2-5 - TRBV27 TGTGCCAGCAGTTTAGGGGCAGAACAAGAGACCCAGTACTTC CASSLGAEQETQYF
- TRBJ2-7 - TRBV11-2 TGTGCCAGCAGCTATGGACTAGAGCAGTACTTC CASSYGLEQYF
- TRBJ2-2 - TRBV7-4 TGTGCCAGCAGACACCCCCCCGTATCCGCGAACACCGGGGAGCTGTTTTTT CASRHPPVSANTGELFF
TRBD2 TRBJ2-1 - TRBV7-9 TGTGCCAGCAGCCCCACGGAGGCGGGAGTCGAGGGCAATGAGCAGTTCTTC CASSPTEAGVEGNEQFF
TRBD1 TRBJ1-2 - TRBV5-8 TGTGCCAGCAGCCGACGGACAGGGAGTCCGTTCTACACCTTC CASSRRTGSPFYTF
TRBD2 TRBJ2-7 - TRBV14 TGTGCCAGCAGCCACATAGGGGAGGGAGACGAGCAGTACTTC CASSHIGEGDEQYF
- TRBJ2-7 - TRBV7-2 TGTGCCAGCAGCCCTGCCGGGACACGCTACGAGCAGTACTTC CASSPAGTRYEQYF
TRBD2 TRBJ2-3 once TRBV9 TGTGCCAGCAGCGCCAGCGGGAGTGGGTCAGATACGCAGTATTTT CASSASGSGSDTQYF
TRBD1 TRBJ2-1 - TRBV27 TGTGCCAGCAGTTTAGGGACAGGACAGAAACAGTTCTTC CASSLGTGQKQFF
TRBD1 TRBJ2-7 few TRBV19 TGTGCCAGTAGTATCCGGGACAGCTACGAGCAGTACTTC CASSIRDSYEQYF
- TRBJ2-7 once TRBV6-5 TGTGCCAGCAGTTACTCGCTGGGCGGACCCTCCTACGAGCAGTACTTC CASSYSLGGPSYEQYF
- TRBJ2-5 once TRBV2 TGTGCCAGCCCCCCCTCCCCGACAGCCCATATGCGGACCCAGTACTTC CASPPSPTAHMRTQYF
- TRBJ2-5 - TRBV5-6 TGTGCCAGCACCGACCCGAGAACTATCGGTCACCAAGAGACCCAGTACTTC CASTDPRTIGHQETQYF
TRBD1 TRBJ2-7 - TRBV29-1 TGCAGCGTTTTCGGAGGACCGGGACAGGAAACCTACGAGCAGTACTTC CSVFGGPGQETYEQYF
TRBD2 TRBJ2-4 - TRBV5-5 TGTGCCAGCGCCCATACGGGGACTAGCGGAAACCTAGCCAAAAACATTCAGTACTTC CASAHTGTSGNLAKNIQYF
- TRBJ1-1 - TRBV10-1 TGCGCCAGCAGTGAGGGCTGGAACACTGAAGCTTTCTTT CASSEGWNTEAFF
- TRBJ1-4 - TRBV10-3 TGTGCCATCAGTGAGTCGAGGGGACACTCATCAACTAATGAAAAACTGTTTTTT CAISESRGHSSTNEKLFF
- TRBJ1-4 - TRBV9 TGTGCCAGCAGCGACAGGGAAAATGAAAAACTGTTTTTT CASSDRENEKLFF
- TRBJ1-1 - TRBV2 TGTGCCAGCCCGTTGTACTACTTAGACGGGAACACTGAAGCTTTCTTT CASPLYYLDGNTEAFF
TRBD2 TRBJ2-5 once TRBV7-2 TGTGCCAGCAGCTCTCGACAGGGGACTAGCGGGTGGGAGACCCAGTACTTC CASSSRQGTSGWETQYF
- TRBJ2-1 once TRBV9 TGTGCCAGCAGGAGAGGAAATGAGCAGTTCTTC CASRRGNEQFF
- TRBJ1-5 - TRBV2 TGTGCCAGCAGGGGAGATGGGGTCAATCAGCCCCAGCATTTT CASRGDGVNQPQHF
- TRBJ2-1 - TRBV6-5 TGTGTCTCCGCTGGCGGGGACAATGAGCAGTTCTTC CVSAGGDNEQFF
TRBD1 TRBJ1-5 - TRBV27 TGTGCCAGCAGTTCAAGACTGACAGGGTATCGTCAGCCCCAGCATTTT CASSSRLTGYRQPQHF
- TRBJ1-3 - TRBV4-2 TGTGCCAGCAGCCAAGATAGAGGGGGTTCGGGAAACACCATATATTTT CASSQDRGGSGNTIYF
- TRBJ1-3 - TRBV9 TGTGCCAGCAGCGTAGAGGGGGTCGGCTCTGGAAACACCATATATTTT CASSVEGVGSGNTIYF
TRBD1 TRBJ2-7 - TRBV7-9 TGTGCCAGCAGCTTAATGGGACAGGGATTGATATACTACGAGCAGTACTTC CASSLMGQGLIYYEQYF
TRBD2 TRBJ2-1 - TRBV27 TGTGCCAGCAGTCTCTCAACTAGCGGGCCTGATGAGCAGTTCTTC CASSLSTSGPDEQFF
- TRBJ1-3 - TRBV19 TGTGCCAGTAGTATAGTAGGATCCTCTGGAAACACCATATATTTT CASSIVGSSGNTIYF
TRBD2 TRBJ2-1 once TRBV25-1 TGTGCCGTGGGACTAACCAACTACAATGAGCAGTTCTTC CAVGLTNYNEQFF
- TRBJ1-4 - TRBV4-3 TGCGCCAGCAGCCAAGTCCCAGGTAGAAATGAAAAACTGTTTTTT CASSQVPGRNEKLFF
- TRBJ2-7 - TRBV28 TGTGCCAGCAGTTTCCGGCCTTGGGGCGAGTACTTC CASSFRPWGEYF
TRBD2 TRBJ2-6 - TRBV27 TGTGCCAGCACTAGCGGGTCGGGCTCTGGGGCCAACGTCCTGACTTTC CASTSGSGSGANVLTF
- TRBJ1-3 few TRBV2 TGTGCCAGCAGACTGAGCTCTGGAAACACCATATATTTT CASRLSSGNTIYF
- TRBJ2-7 - TRBV4-3 TGCGCCAGCAGCCAATCTCACCTAGCAGTGGAGCAGTACTTC CASSQSHLAVEQYF
- TRBJ2-7 few TRBV5-6 TGTGCCAGCAGCACCTGGACGGACTCCTACGAGCAGTACTTC CASSTWTDSYEQYF
TRBD2 TRBJ2-3 - TRBV27 TGTGCCAGCAGTCCAGGGACTAGCGGAAGCACAGATACGCAGTATTTT CASSPGTSGSTDTQYF
- TRBJ2-7 - TRBV29-1 TGCAGCGTACTAAGCGGAATGACCTACGAGCAGTACTTC CSVLSGMTYEQYF
TRBD1 TRBJ2-7 - TRBV5-1 TGCGCCAGCAGCTCGACAGGGGGTTCTTACGAGCAGTACTTC CASSSTGGSYEQYF
TRBD2 TRBJ2-7 - TRBV27 TGTGCCAGCAGTATAGGTCCGGCGGGAGGGTACGAGCAGTACTTC CASSIGPAGGYEQYF
- TRBJ1-5 - TRBV27 TGTGCCAGCAGTCCCCTGGGACTGGGCTTTCAGCCCCAGCATTTT CASSPLGLGFQPQHF
- TRBJ2-1 - TRBV27 TGTGCCAGCGGGGCACTTTCGAGCTCCTACAATGAGCAGTTCTTC CASGALSSSYNEQFF
- TRBJ1-5 - TRBV7-9 TGTGCCAGCAGCTTAGTGGGGCCTGGGCAGCCCCAGCATTTT CASSLVGPGQPQHF
TRBD2 TRBJ2-7 - TRBV7-9 TGTGCCAGCAGCTCCCCCCGGTTGTTTAGCGGGAGCTCCTACGAGCAGTACTTC CASSSPRLFSGSSYEQYF
TRBD2 TRBJ2-1 - TRBV18 TGTGCCAGCTCACCACAACTAGCGGGAGTTTCCAATGAGCAGTTCTTC CASSPQLAGVSNEQFF
- TRBJ2-7 - TRBV7-2 TGTGCCAGCAGCTTAGCAGGGGGTGGGTACGAGCAGTACTTC CASSLAGGGYEQYF
TRBD2 TRBJ2-7 - TRBV9 TGTGCCAGCAGCGCCTCTAGCGGGTTTGGCACCTTCCACGAGCAGTACTTC CASSASSGFGTFHEQYF
TRBD1 TRBJ2-3 once TRBV28 TGTGCCAGCAGTTCGTACCGGGACAGGGTCCTCGATACGCAGTATTTT CASSSYRDRVLDTQYF
TRBD2 TRBJ2-7 - TRBV6-1 TGTGCCAGCAGTGTATCCAGCGGGAGGCCAAAACCCTACGAGCAGTACTTC CASSVSSGRPKPYEQYF
- TRBJ2-5 - TRBV30 TGTGCCTGGAGTGTACCTCGACAGGCCCGAGAGACCCAGTACTTC CAWSVPRQARETQYF
TRBD1 TRBJ1-2 - TRBV29-1 TGCAGCGTAAACAGGGGTTTGAACTATGGCTACACCTTC CSVNRGLNYGYTF
- TRBJ1-1 - TRBV7-9 TGTGCCAGCAGCAAAAGACACAACACTGAAGCTTTCTTT CASSKRHNTEAFF
TRBD2 TRBJ2-3 - TRBV13 TGTGCCAGCAGCTCGGCTCGGACTAGCGGGAGCACAGATACGCAGTATTTT CASSSARTSGSTDTQYF
- TRBJ2-7 - TRBV30 TGTGCCTGGAGTGTTGGCAACTCCTACGAGCAGTACTTC CAWSVGNSYEQYF
- TRBJ2-7 - TRBV15 TGTGCCACCAGCAGAGCCACATCCACCCGGGGCGAGCAGTACTTC CATSRATSTRGEQYF
- TRBJ2-3 - TRBV7-2 TGTGCCAGCAGCTTAGCCGGGGGCGGTCTACTCACAGATACGCAGTATTTT CASSLAGGGLLTDTQYF